The 21 T cell receptor beta chains presented below share a single source sample, sequenced in a study of cytomegalovirus exposure and HLA in healthy donors. The PCR employed 60 Vbeta primers together with 13 Jbeta primers. Repertoires were generated with immunoSEQ multiplex PCR, while TCRdb's copy carries only in-frame clones and drops some. The table lists approximately 240,000 clones, 80% to 90% of them singletons. Sequenced material: PBMCs. These receptors were obtained from a woman aged 18-35 years in good health and CMV-seronegative.

The gene calls are TRBV2 and TRBJ2-7; a weak D match, TRBD1 (5 bases). Trimming cost V 3 bases and J 2 bases, with 8 bases left between them. Per the germline V gene, CDR1 is SNHLY and CDR2 is FYNNEI. CDR3 length equals 13 residues. For the CDR3, the DNA is TGTGCCAGCAGTGATGGGGCACCCTACGAGCAGTACTTC. This gives the protein CASSDGAPYEQYF.

This clone was counted a single time. The chain carries TRBV7-6 and TRBJ1-1, with TRBD1 identical over 7 bases. The CDR3 has 21 amino acids. Germline trimming cut 2 bases from V and 2 bases from J; bases unmatched to any gene: 23. Per the germline V gene, CDR1 is SGHVS and CDR2 is FNYEAQ. The CDR3 nucleotides read TGTGCCAGCAGCTTAAACCCAACAGGGGTCGAAGACTTACCGTCCAACACTGAAGCTTTCTTT. Its translation is CASSLNPTGVEDLPSNTEAFF.

This clone has a handful of counts. V gene TRBV5-1 combines with J gene TRBJ1-1; a possible D gene is TRBD1 (5 bases). The ends were cut back, 0 bases at V and 5 bases at J, with 11 bases in the middle. The CDR3 totals 14 residues. Germline assignment: CDR1 SGHRS and CDR2 YFSETQ. CDR3 region: CASSLAPGGTEAFF. CDR3 nucleotide sequence: TGCGCCAGCAGCTTGGCCCCCGGGGGGACTGAAGCTTTCTTT.

The chain employs TRBV12-5 and TRBJ2-1; possible D gene TRBD2, 6 bases. V lost 5 bases, J lost 10 bases, and 27 bases lay in between. The CDR3 is made up of 17 amino acids. CDR1 is LGHNT, CDR2 FRNRAP, per germline. The CDR3 coding sequence is TGTGCTAGTGGTCGCCCAGACAGTCCCAACGGGGGAATGGAGCAGTTCTTC. It specifies CASGRPDSPNGGMEQFF.

The V and J genes are TRBV6-6 and TRBJ1-2, with D perhaps TRBD1 (5 bases). Germline CDR1 and CDR2: MNHNY and SVGAGI (reference sequence). The CDR3 has 14 residues. The V gene lost 2 bases and the J gene lost 2 bases, with 9 bases spanning the gap. The CDR3 sequence is CASSYTDINYGYTF. In DNA form, the CDR3 reads TGTGCCAGCAGTTACACGGACATAAACTATGGCTACACCTTC.

V gene TRBV15 combines with J gene TRBJ1-4, with D unresolved. CDR3 length: 14 amino acids. Looked up from germline, CDR1 is LNHNV and CDR2 is YYDKDF (reference sequence). Trimming cost V 6 bases and J 4 bases, with 12 bases left between them. CDR3 in DNA: TGTGCCACCAGATCCGGTGCAAATAATGAAAAACTGTTTTTT. Protein sequence: CATRSGANNEKLFF.

The V call is TRBV7-9, the J call TRBJ1-2, with a weak D call TRBD1 (5 bases). The V and J ends lost 4 bases and 8 bases respectively, with 17 bases between them. This CDR3 comprises 14 residues. The germline gives CDR1 SEHNR, CDR2 FQNEAQ (reference sequence). The CDR3 DNA is TGTGCCAGCAGCTCAGCGGGCCGACCAGGGGGCTACACCTTC. This encodes CASSSAGRPGGYTF.

The chain carries TRBV9 and TRBJ2-1; a weak D match, TRBD2 (5 bases). Trimming pared 4 bases from V and 10 bases from J, leaving 18 bases between. Looked up from germline, CDR1 is SGDLS and CDR2 is YYNGEE. The CDR3 has 14 residues. CDR3 residues: CASSLHLVEGEQFF. CDR3 in DNA: TGTGCCAGCAGCCTCCACCTGGTCGAGGGCGAGCAGTTCTTC.

CDR3 sequence: CASKQGAIAKNIQYF. The CDR3, as DNA: TGTGCCAGCAAACAGGGGGCGATAGCCAAAAACATTCAGTACTTC. The rearrangement links TRBV6-1 to TRBJ2-4, with 9 bases identical to TRBD1. The trim removed 7 bases at V and 0 bases at J, leaving 4 bases unmatched. Germline lookup yields CDR1 MNHNS and CDR2 SASEGT. The CDR3 is 15 amino acids.

This clone was detected only a few times. V gene TRBV7-9 combines with J gene TRBJ2-5; perhaps TRBD1 as D (6 bases). The CDR3 totals 14 residues. Germline CDR1 is SEHNR and CDR2 is FQNEAQ (reference sequence). The V and J ends lost 0 bases and 7 bases respectively, with 12 bases between them. The CDR3 nucleotides read TGTGCCAGCAGCTTAGCGGTACAGGGTGCGACCCAGTACTTC. This translates into CASSLAVQGATQYF.

The chain carries TRBV11-3 and TRBJ2-1; 9 bases agree with TRBD1. The ends lost 6 bases at V and 8 bases at J; junction bases unmatched: 2. Germline V gene sequence: CDR1 SGHNT, CDR2 YENEEA. The length of the CDR3 is 12 residues. The CDR3 sequence: CASRGTGYEQFF. Here the CDR3 DNA reads TGTGCCAGCAGAGGGACAGGGTATGAGCAGTTCTTC.

The V and J genes are TRBV19 and TRBJ1-3; no reliable D call. The length of the CDR3 is 18 residues. The germline V gene encodes CDR1 LNHDA and CDR2 SQIVND (reference sequence). With 0 bases removed from V and 4 bases from J, the gap between germline ends came to 19 bases. Written as DNA, the CDR3 is TGTGCCAGTAGTATAGATGGAGGAGACCTCTCTCGCGGAAACACCATATATTTT. It translates to CASSIDGGDLSRGNTIYF.

The chain joins TRBV2 to TRBJ2-5; weak D call: TRBD2 (6 bases). This CDR3 has 13 residues. Trimming took off 4 bases at V and 4 bases at J, with 10 bases between the two ends. From germline, CDR1 is SNHLY and CDR2 FYNNEI. The CDR3 DNA is TGTGCCAGCAGTGGGGGACTGCTAGAGACCCAGTACTTC. Translating it yields CASSGGLLETQYF.

The chain carries TRBV13 and TRBJ1-2; 10 nucleotides match TRBD1. CDR3 length: 16 residues. Trimming cost V 5 bases and J 5 bases; bases outside gene matches: 11. In germline, CDR1 is PRHDT, CDR2 FYEKMQ (reference sequence). CDR3 residues: CASSSGPGTGEYGYTF. For the CDR3, the DNA is TGTGCCAGCAGCAGTGGCCCCGGGACAGGGGAATATGGCTACACCTTC.

V gene TRBV25-1 combines with J gene TRBJ1-1; tentatively, D is TRBD1 (5 bases). V was cut by 3 bases and J by 4 bases, with 9 bases left in between. The V gene's germline CDR1 is MGHDK and CDR2 SYGVNS. This CDR3 has 13 amino acids. The CDR3 region is CASSEGGGTEAFF. CDR3 in DNA: TGTGCCAGCAGTGAGGGGGGTGGCACTGAAGCTTTCTTT. The full variable domain, with the rest looked up from reference TRBV25-1 and TRBJ1-1, is EADIYQTPRYLVIGTGKKITLECSQTMGHDKMYWYQQDPGMELHLIHYSYGVNSTEKGDLSSESTVSRIRTEHFPLTLESARPSHTSQYLCASSEGGGTEAFFGQGTRLTVV.

The chain couples TRBV29-1 to TRBJ1-1; D unclear. V dropped 0 bases and J dropped 1 base, with 18 bases sitting between them. The CDR3 runs to 17 residues. Germline V CDR1 and CDR2: SQVTM, ANQGSEA. CDR3 sequence: CSVEDTGSPLTNTEAFF. As DNA, the CDR3 is TGCAGCGTTGAAGATACCGGGTCCCCTTTAACGAACACTGAAGCTTTCTTT.

The V and J genes are TRBV6-5 and TRBJ2-7, with 8 bases lining up with TRBD2. With V trimmed by 0 bases and J by 4 bases, 5 bases remained unmatched. CDR1 is MNHEY and CDR2 is SVGAGI in the germline V gene. The CDR3 is 15 residues long. The DNA for the CDR3 is TGTGCCAGCAGTTACTCTGGTCTAGCGGGTTACGAGCAGTACTTC. This sequence encodes CASSYSGLAGYEQYF.

The rearrangement links TRBV6-6 to TRBJ2-7; 9 bases map to TRBD1. Germline assignment: CDR1 MNHNY and CDR2 SVGAGI (reference sequence). CDR3 length equals 14 residues. Unmatched junction bases numbered 3, after V lost 2 bases and J lost 4 bases. CDR3 residues: CASSYGGQGYEQYF. Written as DNA, the CDR3 is TGTGCCAGCAGTTACGGGGGACAGGGATACGAGCAGTACTTC.

This clone appeared a single time. This chain links TRBV5-8 with TRBJ1-2; D possibly corresponds to TRBD1 (5 bases). The germline V and J ends were trimmed by 0 bases and 5 bases, with 11 bases remaining between them. This CDR3 comprises 14 residues. Germline V gives CDR1 SGHTS, CDR2 YDEGEE. The CDR3 region is CASSLDQGRYGYTF. CDR3 sequence (DNA): TGTGCCAGCAGCTTGGACCAGGGCAGATATGGCTACACCTTC.

The CDR3 sequence: CASSYTSAPTDTQYF. The CDR3 DNA reads as TGCGCCAGCAGCTACACTAGCGCTCCCACAGATACGCAGTATTTT. The chain joins TRBV5-1 to TRBJ2-3, with 7 bases matching TRBD2. Germline V gene data show CDR1 as SGHRS and CDR2 as YFSETQ. V was pared by 3 bases and J by 2 bases, with 6 bases of the junction left unmatched. The CDR3 sequence is 15 residues long.

This clone was observed a few times. The chain has TRBV9 and TRBJ2-1; 8 nucleotides line up with TRBD2. V shed 4 bases and J 4 bases; nucleotides not matched to a gene: 7. This CDR3 region has 15 residues. Germline CDR1 is SGDLS and CDR2 is YYNGEE. CDR3 coding DNA: TGTGCCAGCAGCCCCAGCGGGGGAGTATACAATGAGCAGTTCTTC. Protein sequence: CASSPSGGVYNEQFF.